Following are 26 T cell receptor beta chains from one sample sequenced in a study of shared clonotypes between healthy human individuals. Assay used: immunoSEQ multiplex PCR; TCRdb lists only in-frame clones, some missing. The sample consists of about 2.1 million clones, about 94% of them appearing once. CD45RO-negative cells were positively selected for CCR7, leaving out terminally differentiated effector memory CD45RA+ cells. Sequencing was done on a sample of naive CD8+ T cells from PBMCs. These receptors all stem from a man in his late teens or twenties in good health. Some clones in this sample may be carry-over from other donors' samples.

This clone was detected once. This specimen includes other DNA sequences encoding the same CDR3. V is TRBV9 and J is TRBJ1-1; no clear D. V lost 4 bases to trimming and J lost 1 base, with 8 bases between them. Germline V gene lookup returns CDR1 SGDLS and CDR2 YYNGEE. This CDR3 has 13 amino acids. The CDR3 bases are TGTGCCAGCAGCCCCGGCGGGAACACTGAAGCTTTCTTT. Translating it yields CASSPGGNTEAFF. Full variable domain (rest looked up from reference TRBV9 and TRBJ1-1): DSGVTQTPKHLITATGQRVTLRCSPRSGDLSVYWYQQSLDQGLQFLIQYYNGEERAKGNILERFSAQQFPDLHSELNLSSLELGDSALYFCASSPGGNTEAFFGQGTRLTVV.

The chain is built from TRBV7-6 and TRBJ2-7, with 7 bases identical to TRBD1. The germline CDR1 and CDR2 sequences are SGHVS and FNYEAQ. J was trimmed by 6 bases and V by 5 bases; bases with no gene match: 10. The CDR3 runs to 14 residues. CDR3 sequence (DNA): TGTGCCAGCAGCCAATGGGACAGTCCGTCCGAGCAGTACTTC. It codes for CASSQWDSPSEQYF. Full variable domain (remainder filled in from reference TRBV7-6 and TRBJ2-7): GAGVSQSPRYKVTKRGQDVALRCDPISGHVSLYWYRQALGQGPEFLTYFNYEAQQDKSGLPNDRFSAERPEGSISTLTIQRTEQRDSAMYRCASSQWDSPSEQYFGPGTRLTVT.

Of note for this clone: The sample carries other DNA sequences with the same CDR3. The V gene is TRBV5-1, the J gene TRBJ2-7; TRBD2 aligns across 10 bases. The germline V gene encodes CDR1 SGHRS and CDR2 YFSETQ. V trimming: 2 bases; J trimming: 3 bases; junction bases outside the gene matches: 5. The CDR3 has 15 residues. Here the CDR3 reads CASSLEAGGFYEQYF. The CDR3 coding sequence is TGCGCCAGCAGCTTAGAAGCGGGAGGGTTCTACGAGCAGTACTTC.

As concerns this clone: Different DNA sequences within this sample yield the same CDR3. This chain uses TRBV27 with TRBJ2-1, with D uncertain. Deletions cut 2 bases from V and 3 bases from J, with 5 bases between. CDR3 length: 13 residues. The V gene's germline CDR1 is MNHEY and CDR2 SMNVEV (reference sequence). In DNA, the CDR3 is TGTGCCAGCAGTTTAGGCCTCTACAATGAGCAGTTCTTC. This gives the protein CASSLGLYNEQFF.

This clone showed up just once. Other DNA sequences in the same sample also yield this CDR3. The chain uses TRBV9 and TRBJ2-7; D perhaps matches TRBD1 (6 bases). Per germline, CDR1 SGDLS and CDR2 YYNGEE. This CDR3 spans 14 amino acids. V gave up 0 bases and J gave up 0 bases, with 7 bases separating them. CDR3 residues: CASSVDRVSYEQYF. The CDR3 coding sequence is TGTGCCAGCAGCGTAGACAGGGTCTCCTACGAGCAGTACTTC.

The V gene is TRBV13, the J gene TRBJ2-2, with D perhaps being TRBD1 or TRBD2 (5 bases each). The CDR3 extends over 15 amino acids. Per the germline V gene, CDR1 is PRHDT and CDR2 is FYEKMQ (reference sequence). Trimming took off 7 bases at V and 7 bases at J, with 19 bases between the two ends. The CDR3 spells CASNLRGTLGGELFF. The CDR3 nucleotides are TGTGCCAGCAACCTTCGTGGGACCTTAGGCGGGGAGCTGTTTTTT.

The gene calls are TRBV19 and TRBJ2-7; 9 nucleotides align to TRBD1. The CDR3 sequence is 15 residues long. The germline V gene encodes CDR1 LNHDA and CDR2 SQIVND (reference sequence). V was pared by 0 bases and J by 2 bases, with 2 bases of the junction left unmatched. CDR3 DNA: TGTGCCAGTAGTATAGATGGGACAGGGACCTACGAGCAGTACTTC. Amino acids: CASSIDGTGTYEQYF.

The chain combines TRBV18 with TRBJ2-2; possible D gene TRBD2, 5 bases. The CDR3 has 16 residues. The V gene's germline CDR1 is KGHSH and CDR2 LQKENI. With 6 bases removed from V and 0 bases from J, the gap between germline ends came to 14 bases. The CDR3 reads CASSGVAIANTGELFF. The CDR3 DNA sequence: TGTGCCAGCTCCGGGGTCGCGATCGCGAACACCGGGGAGCTGTTTTTT.

This clone occurred a few times. Distinct nucleotide sequences in the sample also encode this CDR3. The gene calls are TRBV11-2 and TRBJ1-1, with unresolved D. There are 13 residues in the CDR3. CDR1 SGHAT and CDR2 FQNNGV come from the germline V gene. Between the trimmed V and J ends, which lost 1 base and 2 bases, there was a span of 5 bases. The CDR3, as DNA: TGTGCCAGCAGCTTAGGGGTTAACACTGAAGCTTTCTTT. Translated: CASSLGVNTEAFF.

J is TRBJ2-7 and V is TRBV10-3; D might be TRBD2 (6 bases). The CDR3 contains 14 residues. Germline lookup yields CDR1 ENHRY and CDR2 SYGVKD. Trimming took off 7 bases at V and 0 bases at J, with 13 bases between the two ends. The DNA for the CDR3 is TGTGCCATCAACTCCGGGAGCGACTCCTACGAGCAGTACTTC. Translating gives CAINSGSDSYEQYF.

The V gene is TRBV15, the J gene TRBJ2-7; D gene ambiguous. The V and J ends lost 4 bases and 1 base respectively, with 8 bases between them. The germline gives CDR1 LNHNV, CDR2 YYDKDF (reference sequence). The CDR3 has 13 amino acids. DNA for the CDR3: TGTGCCACCAGCATGGTCGGATCCTACGAGCAGTACTTC. It specifies CATSMVGSYEQYF.

The chain joins TRBV7-2 to TRBJ2-7; D not resolved. With 1 base removed from V and 3 bases from J, the gap between germline ends came to 13 bases. This CDR3 is 15 amino acids long. Germline V gene sequence: CDR1 SGHTA, CDR2 FQGNSA. The CDR3 spells CASSLEVYTLYEQYF. Written as DNA, the CDR3 is TGTGCCAGCAGCTTAGAGGTCTACACACTCTACGAGCAGTACTTC. The full variable domain, in which reference TRBV7-2 and TRBJ2-7 provide the parts outside the CDR3, is GAGVSQSPSNKVTEKGKDVELRCDPISGHTALYWYRQSLGQGLEFLIYFQGNSAPDKSGLPSDRFSAERTGGSVSTLTIQRTQQEDSAVYLCASSLEVYTLYEQYFGPGTRLTVT.

This chain connects TRBV6-1 to TRBJ2-2; D is unclear. Germline lookup yields CDR1 MNHNS and CDR2 SASEGT. The CDR3 covers 11 residues. V was trimmed by 7 bases and J by 2 bases, leaving 2 bases between them. This chain's CDR3 is CASINTGELFF. CDR3 in DNA: TGTGCCAGCATAAACACCGGGGAGCTGTTTTTT.

The chain is built from TRBV29-1 and TRBJ2-1; TRBD1 matches at 10 bases. Looked up from germline, CDR1 is SQVTM and CDR2 is ANQGSEA. The CDR3 covers 14 residues. V lost 8 bases and J lost 8; bases outside the gene matches: 12. DNA of the CDR3: TGCAGCTTCCCAGACAGGGGGCGCAGCGATGAGCAGTTCTTC. This gives the protein CSFPDRGRSDEQFF.

This clone appeared once. V is TRBV5-4 and J is TRBJ1-2, with D perhaps matching TRBD1 (5 bases). V was pared by 3 bases and J by 5 bases, with 26 bases between. CDR1 is SGHNT and CDR2 is YYREEE in the germline V gene (reference sequence). The CDR3 totals 18 residues. CDR3 coding DNA: TGTGCCAGCAGCTCGGACCAGGGTACGGAAGATGGGTTTTATGGCTACACCTTC. Translated, it gives CASSSDQGTEDGFYGYTF.

The table lists this clone with a count of one. The CDR3 region has the DNA TGCGCCAGCAGTGAAGGGGAGGTCGGCGGGGAGCTGTTTTTT. Translated: CASSEGEVGGELFF. The chain uses TRBV5-1 and TRBJ2-2; D might be TRBD2 (6 bases). Looked up from germline, CDR1 is SGHRS and CDR2 is YFSETQ. V was cut by 5 bases and J by 7 bases, with 15 bases left in between. The CDR3 spans 14 residues.

This chain uses TRBV11-3 with TRBJ1-1; D is unresolved. The CDR3 covers 13 residues. V lost 3 bases to trimming and J lost 4 bases, with 9 bases between them. CDR1 is SGHNT and CDR2 is YENEEA in the germline V gene. The CDR3 nucleotides read TGTGCCAGCAGCTTCGCGGTGGGCACTGAAGCTTTCTTT. It codes for CASSFAVGTEAFF.

A few counts support this clone. This chain connects TRBV28 to TRBJ1-5; 10 bases agree with TRBD1. Germline CDR1 and CDR2: MDHEN and SYDVKM. V was clipped by 5 bases and J by 6 bases; unmatched bases: 7. The CDR3 contains 15 residues. The CDR3 bases are TGTGCCAGCAGTCCGACAGGGGGCTTTAGTCAGCCCCAGCATTTT. It yields the protein CASSPTGGFSQPQHF.

The J gene is TRBJ1-4, the V gene TRBV30; D is unresolved. From germline, CDR1 is GTSNPN and CDR2 SVGIG (reference sequence). The CDR3 totals 14 residues. V lost 4 bases to trimming and J lost 5 bases, with 14 bases between them. The CDR3 DNA is TGTGCCTGGACTCCCGGCAGGTGGAATGAAAAACTGTTTTTT. Protein: CAWTPGRWNEKLFF. Using reference TRBV30 and TRBJ1-4 for the parts outside the CDR3, the full variable domain is SQTIHQWPATLVQPVGSPLSLECTVEGTSNPNLYWYRQAAGRGLQLLFYSVGIGQISSEVPQNLSASRPQDRQFILSSKKLLLSDSGFYLCAWTPGRWNEKLFFGSGTQLSVL.

The chain employs TRBV10-3 and TRBJ2-7, with 10 bases identical to TRBD2. Germline CDR1 and CDR2: ENHRY and SYGVKD. The CDR3 is 16 amino acids. V shed 0 bases, J shed 2 bases, and the junction held 4 bases outside the gene matches. In nucleotides, the CDR3 is TGTGCCATCAGTGAGTCTGCCCTAGCGGGGGCCTACGAGCAGTACTTC. As protein: CAISESALAGAYEQYF.

This chain connects TRBV4-1 to TRBJ2-7; D possibly corresponds to TRBD1 (5 bases). Germline assignment: CDR1 MGHRA and CDR2 YSYEKL. The CDR3 is made up of 15 amino acids. V dropped 3 bases and J dropped 3 bases, with 15 bases sitting between them. This chain's CDR3 is CASSQDPSGIYEQYF. CDR3 bases: TGCGCCAGCAGCCAGGACCCATCAGGGATCTACGAGCAGTACTTC.

The sample holds one count of this clone. This chain joins TRBV28 and TRBJ2-7; no clear D. Per the germline V gene, CDR1 is MDHEN and CDR2 is SYDVKM. V lost 5 bases to trimming and J lost 6 bases, with 14 bases between them. The CDR3 is 13 residues long. The CDR3 DNA reads as TGTGCCAGCAGTCTAAAACCCCATTTCGAGCAGTACTTC. Its translation: CASSLKPHFEQYF. Based on the CDR3 plus reference TRBV28 and TRBJ2-7, the full variable domain is DVKVTQSSRYLVKRTGEKVFLECVQDMDHENMFWYRQDPGLGLRLIYFSYDVKMKEKGDIPEGYSVSREKKERFSLILESASTNQTSMYLCASSLKPHFEQYFGPGTRLTVT.

The genes are TRBV9 and TRBJ2-7; tentatively, D is TRBD2 (7 bases). This CDR3 has 13 residues. Germline loops: CDR1 SGDLS, CDR2 YYNGEE. V lost 3 bases, J lost 5 bases, and 12 bases lay in between. CDR3: CASSEGGNHEQYF. The CDR3 DNA reads as TGTGCCAGCAGCGAGGGGGGGAACCACGAGCAGTACTTC. Drawing the rest from reference TRBV9 and TRBJ2-7, the complete variable domain is DSGVTQTPKHLITATGQRVTLRCSPRSGDLSVYWYQQSLDQGLQFLIQYYNGEERAKGNILERFSAQQFPDLHSELNLSSLELGDSALYFCASSEGGNHEQYFGPGTRLTVT.

This chain connects TRBV28 to TRBJ2-3, with D perhaps matching TRBD1 (5 bases). V lost 3 bases and J lost 1, with 17 bases in between. The CDR3 loop spans 17 amino acids. Germline lookup yields CDR1 MDHEN and CDR2 SYDVKM. The CDR3 is CASSFPQLVRGTDTQYF. Written as DNA, the CDR3 is TGTGCCAGCAGTTTCCCTCAATTGGTCAGGGGCACAGATACGCAGTATTTT. The full variable domain, its missing parts supplied by reference TRBV28 and TRBJ2-3, is DVKVTQSSRYLVKRTGEKVFLECVQDMDHENMFWYRQDPGLGLRLIYFSYDVKMKEKGDIPEGYSVSREKKERFSLILESASTNQTSMYLCASSFPQLVRGTDTQYFGPGTRLTVL.

With regard to this clone: The final CDR3 position lacks the conserved phenylalanine or tryptophan, pointing to a likely read error. No DNA is shown, since the ends of the CDR3 on it are uncertain; the CDR3 is the one TCRdb lists. V usage is TRBV21-1 and J usage is TRBJ2-7; the table's D call of TRBD2 was not tested on the DNA. TRBV21-1 is marked as a pseudogene. The CDR3 is made up of 17 amino acids, end residues included. CDR3 protein: CASSKAVSSGFPSGRRS.

The CDR3 reads CASSLSLAFTYEQYF. The CDR3 coding sequence is TGCGCCAGCAGCCTGAGTCTAGCCTTTACCTACGAGCAGTACTTC. The chain has TRBV4-1 and TRBJ2-7, with TRBD2 as a possible D gene (5 bases). The CDR3 is 15 residues long. V shed 4 bases and J shed 2 bases, with 15 bases lying between them. Looked up from germline, CDR1 is MGHRA and CDR2 is YSYEKL.